This passage covers 27 T cell receptor beta chains from one sample sequenced in a study of T cells in Graves' hyperthyroidism and ophthalmopathy. TCR beta CDR3 regions were amplified from RNA. Researchers ran a first-round RT-PCR on the TCR CDR3 using the HTBI primer set. TCRdb re-called the multiplex PCR reads with MiXCR, one entry per CDR3 protein. The data contain about 540,000 distinct CDR3 sequences, about 43% of them singletons. Sequenced input: peripheral blood or thyroid tissue (not recorded which). The receptors shown here come from a woman aged 18-29 years with Graves' hyperthyroidism.

In its sample, this clonotype was seen many times. This chain's CDR3 is CASITETGNEQYF. CDR3 nucleotides: TGTGCCAGCATTACCGAGACAGGGAACGAGCAGTACTTC. V usage is TRBV7-9 and J usage is TRBJ2-7; 7 bases map to TRBD1. The CDR3 is made up of 13 amino acids. Germline CDR1 reads SEHNR; CDR2 reads FQNEAQ (reference sequence). V shed 7 bases, J shed 5 bases, and the junction held 8 bases outside the gene matches.

The chain couples TRBV2 to TRBJ1-6; the D is unclear. Germline loops: CDR1 SNHLY, CDR2 FYNNEI. V dropped 5 bases and J dropped 6 bases, with 17 bases sitting between them. The CDR3 is 16 residues long. In DNA, the CDR3 is TGTGCCAGCAGTTTCGTGCGCCCGATTCCTAATTCACCCCTCCACTTT. It codes for CASSFVRPIPNSPLHF. The full variable domain, completed using reference TRBV2 and TRBJ1-6, is EPEVTQTPSHQVTQMGQEVILRCVPISNHLYFYWYRQILGQKVEFLVSFYNNEISEKSEIFDDQFSVERPDGSNFTLKIRSTKLEDSAMYFCASSFVRPIPNSPLHFGNGTRLTVT.

The V call is TRBV6-1, the J call TRBJ2-7; 8 bases agree with TRBD2. CDR3 size: 13 residues. Germline V gene data show CDR1 as MNHNS and CDR2 as SASEGT. Germline trimming cut 7 bases from V and 3 bases from J; bases unmatched to any gene: 5. DNA of the CDR3: TGTGCCAGCAATTGGGGGACTAGCTACGAGCAGTACTTC. This sequence encodes CASNWGTSYEQYF.

This clonotype has just a few counts. V gene TRBV24-1 combines with J gene TRBJ1-2; 7 bases are a match to TRBD1. Germline V CDR1 and CDR2: KGHDR, SFDVKD. This CDR3 contains 15 residues. The V and J ends lost 11 bases and 7 bases, in that order; junction bases with no gene match: 18. This CDR3 reads CASSSPGQRISGYTF. CDR3 in DNA: TGTGCCAGCAGCTCACCGGGACAGCGGATTAGTGGCTACACCTTC.

This clonotype was counted a few times. This chain links TRBV4-1 with TRBJ2-7; the D gene could be TRBD1 or TRBD2 (5 bases each). Trimming pared 0 bases from V and 2 bases from J, leaving 8 bases between. The CDR3 is 14 residues long. In germline, CDR1 is MGHRA, CDR2 YSYEKL. CDR3 in DNA: TGCGCCAGCAGCCAAGAGCAGGGAGCCTACGAGCAGTACTTC. Protein sequence: CASSQEQGAYEQYF.

This clonotype was counted a single time. A much larger clone lies a single base off, so this may be a read error. This chain joins TRBV6-4 and TRBJ1-2, with TRBD1 as a possible D gene (5 bases). Trimming pared 4 bases from V and 8 bases from J, leaving 8 bases between. The CDR3 runs 11 residues. Per germline, CDR1 MRHNA and CDR2 SNTAGT. CDR3 sequence: CASSASGGYTF. CDR3 DNA sequence: TGTGCCAGCAGTGCCTCAGGGGGCTACACCTTC.

In its sample, this clonotype was seen many times. At one boundary the junction diverges from the germline segment, which might be a read error. This chain joins TRBV24-1 and TRBJ2-5; no definite D call. This CDR3 is 12 amino acids long. Germline V gene lookup returns CDR1 KGHDR and CDR2 SFDVKD. The CDR3 region has the DNA TGTGCCACCAGTGACTATCAAGGGACCCAGTACTTC. Its protein product is CATSDYQGTQYF.

This clonotype has at least ten counts. V and J are TRBV7-8 and TRBJ1-2; D might be TRBD1 (5 bases). The CDR3 has 14 amino acids. CDR1 SGHVS and CDR2 FQNEAQ come from the germline V gene. Trimming shortened V by 1 base and J by 4 bases, and 10 bases separated the two germline ends. The CDR3 DNA is TGTGCCAGCAGCTTAGGAGGGGTTGCCTATGGCTACACCTTC. It yields the protein CASSLGGVAYGYTF.

The CDR3 sequence: CASTLEGSGTEAFF. As DNA, the CDR3 is TGTGCCAGCACGCTCGAGGGGAGTGGGACTGAAGCTTTCTTT. The rearrangement links TRBV7-2 to TRBJ1-1, with D perhaps TRBD1 (5 bases). With 7 bases removed from V and 5 bases from J, the gap between germline ends came to 17 bases. The CDR3 loop spans 14 amino acids. The germline V gene has CDR1 SGHTA and CDR2 FQGNSA.

This clonotype was observed many times. The rearrangement joins TRBV5-1 to TRBJ2-7; D gene uncertain. CDR1 and CDR2 (germline): SGHRS, YFSETQ. Trimming removed 5 bases at V and 3 bases at J, with 6 bases between. The CDR3 is 11 amino acids. The CDR3 loop is CASRADYEQYF. As DNA, the CDR3 is TGCGCCAGCAGGGCAGACTACGAGCAGTACTTC.

This clonotype showed up many times. J is TRBJ2-5 and V is TRBV10-3; 10 bases line up with TRBD2. Germline V gene lookup returns CDR1 ENHRY and CDR2 SYGVKD. Trimming removed 6 bases from V and 5 bases from J; junction bases left unmatched: 9. The CDR3 totals 15 residues. CDR3 nucleotides: TGTGCCATCAGCCTAGCGGGAGATCGACAGGAGACCCAGTACTTC. Protein sequence: CAISLAGDRQETQYF.

On this clonotype itself: The conserved phenylalanine or tryptophan normally closing the CDR3 is absent here, so this likely arose from a read error. The DNA is left out, because the CDR3 cannot be placed on it with certainty; the CDR3 is given as TCRdb lists it. V usage is TRBV7-9 and J usage is TRBJ2-7; TRBD1 is the table's D call, not checked against the DNA. The CDR3 numbers 8 amino acids, ends counted. CDR1 is SEHNR and CDR2 is FQNEAQ in the germline V gene (reference sequence). CDR3 region: CASSLDDR.

Concerning this clonotype: An end of the junction differs from the germline gene, which may be a read error. V gene TRBV5-6 combines with J gene TRBJ2-7; perhaps TRBD2 as D (5 bases). This CDR3 is 12 amino acids long. Germline CDR1 SGHDT, CDR2 YYEEEE. In DNA form, the CDR3 reads TGTGCCAGCGGCTTGCGGGTCTACGAGCAGTACTTC. The encoded protein is CASGLRVYEQYF. The full variable domain, completed using reference TRBV5-6 and TRBJ2-7, is DAGVTQSPTHLIKTRGQQVTLRCSPKSGHDTVSWYQQALGQGPQFIFQYYEEEERQRGNFPDRFSGHQFPNYSSELNVNALLLGDSALYLCASGLRVYEQYFGPGTRLTVT.

The chain joins TRBV24-1 to TRBJ1-5, with D maybe TRBD1 (5 bases). CDR3 length: 14 residues. Germline CDR1 and CDR2: KGHDR and SFDVKD. Trimming pared 4 bases from V and 4 bases from J, leaving 10 bases between. CDR3: CATSEGGVNQPQHF. The CDR3 DNA reads TGTGCCACCAGTGAGGGAGGGGTTAATCAGCCCCAGCATTTT.

The genes are TRBV12-1 and TRBJ1-2; TRBD1, the table's D call, was not compared with the DNA. TRBV12-1 corresponds to a pseudogene. The CDR3 loop spans 14 amino acids. The CDR3 region is CASSFGEGFYGYTF. The CDR3 DNA follows: TGTGCCAGCAGCTTTGGTGAGGGGTTCTATGGCTACACCTTC.

Worth noting for this clonotype: One base away lies a much larger clone, so this may be a sequencing read error. The chain recombines TRBV7-3 with TRBJ1-1, with 7 bases identical to TRBD1. Germline V CDR1 and CDR2: SGHTA, FQGTGA. CDR3 size: 15 residues. V lost 5 bases and J lost 0; bases outside the gene matches: 6. For the CDR3, the DNA is TGTGCCAGCAGCCTAGACAGGGCTATGAACACTGAAGCTTTCTTT. Translated, it gives CASSLDRAMNTEAFF.

This clonotype was seen a few times. The rearrangement uses TRBV2 and TRBJ2-7; TRBD1 matches at 8 bases. Per the germline V gene, CDR1 is SNHLY and CDR2 is FYNNEI. V was clipped by 7 bases and J by 1 base; unmatched bases: 6. The CDR3 covers 14 residues. The CDR3 coding sequence is TGTGCCAGCATCAGGGGGCAGGGTTCCTACGAGCAGTACTTC. Translation gives CASIRGQGSYEQYF.

The V gene is TRBV29-1, the J gene TRBJ2-2, with D hard to call. This CDR3 is built from 11 residues. Trimming cost V 3 bases and J 8 bases, with 7 bases left between them. Germline V lookup: CDR1 SQVTM, CDR2 ANQGSEA. The CDR3 DNA sequence: TGCAGCGTTGAGCATACAGGGGAGCTGTTTTTT. Amino acids: CSVEHTGELFF.

V gene TRBV19 combines with J gene TRBJ1-1; D is ambiguous. V dropped 3 bases and J dropped 4 bases, with 15 bases sitting between them. The CDR3 loop spans 15 amino acids. Per the germline V gene, CDR1 is LNHDA and CDR2 is SQIVND (reference sequence). CDR3 sequence: CASSISGRPPTEAFF. CDR3 bases: TGTGCCAGTAGTATCTCTGGACGGCCACCCACTGAAGCTTTCTTT. Drawing the rest from reference TRBV19 and TRBJ1-1, the complete variable domain is DGGITQSPKYLFRKEGQNVTLSCEQNLNHDAMYWYRQDPGQGLRLIYYSQIVNDFQKGDIAEGYSVSREKKESFPLTVTSAQKNPTAFYLCASSISGRPPTEAFFGQGTRLTVV.

The rearrangement links TRBV7-9 to TRBJ1-4; 10 positions agree with TRBD1. The germline gives CDR1 SEHNR, CDR2 FQNEAQ (reference sequence). The trim removed 5 bases at V and 8 bases at J, leaving 2 bases unmatched. This CDR3 comprises 13 residues. The CDR3 sequence is CASSKGQGEKLFF. Here the CDR3 DNA reads TGTGCCAGCAGCAAGGGACAGGGGGAAAAACTGTTTTTT.

This chain joins TRBV2 and TRBJ2-2, with 15 bases matching TRBD2. Per germline, CDR1 SNHLY and CDR2 FYNNEI. The CDR3 runs 16 residues. V dropped 4 bases and J dropped 5; count of bases not matched to a gene: 2. DNA of the CDR3: TGTGCCAGCAGTGGCGGGACTAGCGGGAGGACCGGGGAGCTGTTTTTT. It codes for CASSGGTSGRTGELFF. Drawing the rest from reference TRBV2 and TRBJ2-2, the complete variable domain is EPEVTQTPSHQVTQMGQEVILRCVPISNHLYFYWYRQILGQKVEFLVSFYNNEISEKSEIFDDQFSVERPDGSNFTLKIRSTKLEDSAMYFCASSGGTSGRTGELFFGEGSRLTVL.

This chain uses TRBV7-2 with TRBJ1-1; D uncertain. Germline V gives CDR1 SGHTA, CDR2 FQGNSA. The CDR3 contains 14 residues. Trimming pared 3 bases from V and 1 base from J, leaving 9 bases between. CDR3 loop: CASSFGAQNTEAFF. CDR3 coding DNA: TGTGCCAGCAGCTTCGGAGCCCAGAACACTGAAGCTTTCTTT. Filled out from reference TRBV7-2 and TRBJ1-1, the complete variable domain reads GAGVSQSPSNKVTEKGKDVELRCDPISGHTALYWYRQSLGQGLEFLIYFQGNSAPDKSGLPSDRFSAERTGGSVSTLTIQRTQQEDSAVYLCASSFGAQNTEAFFGQGTRLTVV.

The chain recombines TRBV29-1 with TRBJ2-7; TRBD1 aligns across 7 bases. The ends lost 8 bases at V and 2 bases at J; junction bases unmatched: 3. This CDR3 contains 11 residues. The germline CDR1 and CDR2 sequences are SQVTM and ANQGSEA. CDR3 residues: CSLGGAYEQYF. The CDR3 DNA sequence: TGCAGCTTAGGGGGCGCCTACGAGCAGTACTTC.

The rearrangement links TRBV7-2 to TRBJ1-3; TRBD1 might be the D (5 bases). The CDR3 extends over 14 amino acids. The germline gives CDR1 SGHTA, CDR2 FQGNSA. The germline V and J ends were trimmed by 6 bases and 2 bases, with 11 bases remaining between them. CDR3 residues: CASSLKGTGNTIYF. The DNA for the CDR3 is TGTGCCAGCAGTTTAAAGGGGACTGGAAACACCATATATTTT. The variable domain in full, with the rest retrieved from reference TRBV7-2 and TRBJ1-3, is GAGVSQSPSNKVTEKGKDVELRCDPISGHTALYWYRQSLGQGLEFLIYFQGNSAPDKSGLPSDRFSAERTGGSVSTLTIQRTQQEDSAVYLCASSLKGTGNTIYFGEGSWLTVV.

This chain links TRBV10-3 with TRBJ1-2; TRBD1 matches at 12 bases. The CDR3 runs to 12 residues. J lost 13 bases, V lost 4 bases, and 4 bases had no gene match. Per the germline V gene, CDR1 is ENHRY and CDR2 is SYGVKD. CDR3 coding DNA: TGTGCCATCAGTGTGGGGACAGGGGGCGGCACCTTC. Amino acids: CAISVGTGGGTF.

To note about this clonotype: Possible read error: a much larger clone is one base away. Since the CDR3 does not end with the conserved phenylalanine or tryptophan, this likely comes from a read error. The rearrangement joins TRBV10-3 to TRBJ1-1, with D tentatively TRBD1 (5 bases). Trimming removed 8 bases from V and 1 base from J, with 8 bases in between. Per the germline V gene, CDR1 is ENHRY and CDR2 is SYGVKD. This CDR3 spans 12 amino acids. Here the CDR3 reads CAIRQKNTEAFL. The CDR3 DNA sequence: TGTGCCATCCGACAGAAGAACACTGAAGCTTTCCTT.

The rearrangement links TRBV7-2 to TRBJ1-4, with 8 nucleotides matching TRBD1. Germline V gene sequence: CDR1 SGHTA, CDR2 FQGNSA. Unmatched junction bases numbered 7, after V lost 5 bases and J lost 5 bases. The CDR3 length is 15 residues. The CDR3 bases are TGTGCCAGCAGCCAATCAGGGGGCCTAAATGAAAAACTGTTTTTT. It specifies CASSQSGGLNEKLFF.